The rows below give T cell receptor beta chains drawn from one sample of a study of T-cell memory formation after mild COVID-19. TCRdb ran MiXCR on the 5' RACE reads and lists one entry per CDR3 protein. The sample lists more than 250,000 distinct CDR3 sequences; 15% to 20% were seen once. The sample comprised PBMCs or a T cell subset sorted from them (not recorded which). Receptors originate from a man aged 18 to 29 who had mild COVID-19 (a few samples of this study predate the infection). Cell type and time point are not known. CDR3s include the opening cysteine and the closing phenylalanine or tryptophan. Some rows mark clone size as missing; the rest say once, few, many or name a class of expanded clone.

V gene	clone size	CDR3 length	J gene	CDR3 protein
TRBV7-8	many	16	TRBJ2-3	CASSLVGGGLADTQYF
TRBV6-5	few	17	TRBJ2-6	CASSYNRHFSGANVLTF
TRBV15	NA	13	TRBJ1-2	CATSRDSIYGYTF
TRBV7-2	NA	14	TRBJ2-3	CASSLLTSTDTQYF
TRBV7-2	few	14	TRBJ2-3	CASSPGLVTDTQYF
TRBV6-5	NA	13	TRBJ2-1	CASGGTSLNEQFF
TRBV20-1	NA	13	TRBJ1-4	CSAGTGVIEKLFF
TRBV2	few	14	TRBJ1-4	CASSEGQGSEKLFF
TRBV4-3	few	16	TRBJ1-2	CASSQDRKTGPYGYTF
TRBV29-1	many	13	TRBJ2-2	CSVKYHTDGELFF
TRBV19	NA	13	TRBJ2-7	CASSSLAGGEQYF
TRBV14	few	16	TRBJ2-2	CASSQGTVSWTGELFF
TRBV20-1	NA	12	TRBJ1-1	CSARAMNTEAFF
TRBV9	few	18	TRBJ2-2	CASSEGTSGGANTGELFF